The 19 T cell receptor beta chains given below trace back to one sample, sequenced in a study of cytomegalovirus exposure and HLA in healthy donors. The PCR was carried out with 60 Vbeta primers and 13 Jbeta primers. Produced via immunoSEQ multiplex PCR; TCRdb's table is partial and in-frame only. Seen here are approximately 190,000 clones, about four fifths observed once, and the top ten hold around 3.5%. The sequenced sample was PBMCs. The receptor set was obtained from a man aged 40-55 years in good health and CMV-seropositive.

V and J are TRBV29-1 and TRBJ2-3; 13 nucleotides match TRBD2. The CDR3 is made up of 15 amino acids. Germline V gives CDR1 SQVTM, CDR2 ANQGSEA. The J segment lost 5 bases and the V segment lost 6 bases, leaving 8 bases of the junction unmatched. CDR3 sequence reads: CSVKNRLAGGDTQYF. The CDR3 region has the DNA TGCAGCGTGAAAAATCGACTAGCGGGGGGAGATACGCAGTATTTT.

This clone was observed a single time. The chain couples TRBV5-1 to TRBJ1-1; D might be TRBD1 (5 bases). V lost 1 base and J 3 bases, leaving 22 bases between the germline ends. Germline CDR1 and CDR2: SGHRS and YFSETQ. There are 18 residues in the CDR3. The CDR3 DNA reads TGCGCCAGCAGCTTGCACCCACCGCAGGGAGGAGTGGACACTGAAGCTTTCTTT. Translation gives CASSLHPPQGGVDTEAFF.

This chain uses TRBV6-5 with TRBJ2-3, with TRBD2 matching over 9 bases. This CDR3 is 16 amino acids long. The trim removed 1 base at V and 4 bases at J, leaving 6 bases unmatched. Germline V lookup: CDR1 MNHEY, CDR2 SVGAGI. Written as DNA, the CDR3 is TGTGCCAGCAGTTACTTCGCGGGAGGGCCTGCAGATACGCAGTATTTT. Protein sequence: CASSYFAGGPADTQYF.

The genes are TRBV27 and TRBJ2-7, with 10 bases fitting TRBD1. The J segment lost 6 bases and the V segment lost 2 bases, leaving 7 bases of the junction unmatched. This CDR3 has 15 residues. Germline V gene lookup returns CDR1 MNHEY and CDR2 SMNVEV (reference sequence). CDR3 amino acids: CASSLGRDRGGEQYF. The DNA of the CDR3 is TGTGCCAGCAGTTTAGGGAGGGACAGGGGTGGCGAGCAGTACTTC.

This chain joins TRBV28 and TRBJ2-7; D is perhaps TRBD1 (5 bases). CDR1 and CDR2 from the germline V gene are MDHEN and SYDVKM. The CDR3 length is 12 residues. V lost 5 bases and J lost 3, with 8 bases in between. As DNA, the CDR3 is TGTGCCAGCAGTGGACAAAACTACGAGCAGTACTTC. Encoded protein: CASSGQNYEQYF.

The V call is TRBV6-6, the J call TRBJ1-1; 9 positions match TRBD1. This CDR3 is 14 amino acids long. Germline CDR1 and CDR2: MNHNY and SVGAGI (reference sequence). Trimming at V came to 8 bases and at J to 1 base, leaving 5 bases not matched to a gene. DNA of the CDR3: TGTGCCAGCCTGGACAGGGGTGGGAACACTGAAGCTTTCTTT. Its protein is CASLDRGGNTEAFF.

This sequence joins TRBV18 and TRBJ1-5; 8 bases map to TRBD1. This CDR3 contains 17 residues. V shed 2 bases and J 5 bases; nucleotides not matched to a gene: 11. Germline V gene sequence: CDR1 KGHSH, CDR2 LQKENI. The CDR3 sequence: CASSPELTGVSDQPQHF. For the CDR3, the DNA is TGTGCCAGCTCACCAGAATTGACAGGGGTTTCGGATCAGCCCCAGCATTTT.

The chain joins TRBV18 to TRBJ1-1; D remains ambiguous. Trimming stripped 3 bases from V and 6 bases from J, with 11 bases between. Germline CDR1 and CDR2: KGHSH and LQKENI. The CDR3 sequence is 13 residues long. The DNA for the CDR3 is TGTGCCAGCTCACCCGCGAGGGAGGCTGAAGCTTTCTTT. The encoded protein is CASSPAREAEAFF.

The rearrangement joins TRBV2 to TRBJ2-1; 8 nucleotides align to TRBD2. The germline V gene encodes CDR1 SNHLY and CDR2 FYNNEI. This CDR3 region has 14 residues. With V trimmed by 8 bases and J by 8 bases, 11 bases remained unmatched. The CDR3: CASAGQRESHEQFF. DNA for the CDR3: TGTGCCAGCGCGGGCCAGCGGGAGTCCCATGAGCAGTTCTTC.

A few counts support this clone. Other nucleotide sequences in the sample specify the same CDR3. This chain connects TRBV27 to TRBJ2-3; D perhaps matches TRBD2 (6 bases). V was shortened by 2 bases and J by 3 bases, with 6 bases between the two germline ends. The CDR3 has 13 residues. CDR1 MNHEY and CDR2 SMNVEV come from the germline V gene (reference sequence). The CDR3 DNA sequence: TGTGCCAGCAGTTTACGGGGGACAGATACGCAGTATTTT. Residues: CASSLRGTDTQYF.

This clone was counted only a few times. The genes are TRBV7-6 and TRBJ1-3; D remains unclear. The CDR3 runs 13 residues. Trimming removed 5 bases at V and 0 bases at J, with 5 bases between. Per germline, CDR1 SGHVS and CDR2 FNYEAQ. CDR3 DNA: TGTGCCAGCAGCCCCTTCTCTGGAAACACCATATATTTT. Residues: CASSPFSGNTIYF.

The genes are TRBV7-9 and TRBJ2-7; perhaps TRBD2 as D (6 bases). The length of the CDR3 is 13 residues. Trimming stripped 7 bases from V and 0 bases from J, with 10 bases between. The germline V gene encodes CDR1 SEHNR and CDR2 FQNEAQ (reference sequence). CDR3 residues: CASTLGGSYEQYF. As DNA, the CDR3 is TGTGCCAGCACCCTGGGAGGCTCCTACGAGCAGTACTTC.

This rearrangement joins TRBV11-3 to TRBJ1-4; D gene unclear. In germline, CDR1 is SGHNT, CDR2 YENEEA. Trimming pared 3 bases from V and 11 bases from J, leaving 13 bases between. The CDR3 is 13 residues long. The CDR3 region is CASSLGPKAKLFF. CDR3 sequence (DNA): TGTGCCAGCAGCTTGGGCCCGAAGGCGAAACTGTTTTTT.

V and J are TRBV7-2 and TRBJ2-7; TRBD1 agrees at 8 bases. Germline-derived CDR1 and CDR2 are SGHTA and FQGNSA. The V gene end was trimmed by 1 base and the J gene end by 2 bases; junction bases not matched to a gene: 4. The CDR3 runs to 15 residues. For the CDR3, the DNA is TGTGCCAGCAGCTTAGGGACAGGGAACGCCTACGAGCAGTACTTC. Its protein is CASSLGTGNAYEQYF.

The CDR3: CASSLGAGQPYNEQFF. DNA of the CDR3: TGTGCCAGCAGCTTAGGGGCGGGACAGCCCTACAATGAGCAGTTCTTC. The chain has TRBV7-9 and TRBJ2-1, with D perhaps TRBD1 (7 bases). Trimming took 1 base from V and 2 from J, leaving 12 bases between them. Germline-derived CDR1 and CDR2 are SEHNR and FQNEAQ (reference sequence). The CDR3 has 16 amino acids.

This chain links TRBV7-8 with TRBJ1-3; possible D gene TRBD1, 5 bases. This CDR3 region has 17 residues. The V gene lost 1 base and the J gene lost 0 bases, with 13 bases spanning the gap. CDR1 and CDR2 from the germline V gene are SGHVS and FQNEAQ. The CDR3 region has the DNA TGTGCCAGCAGCTTAGGACAGATCTACCACTCTGGAAACACCATATATTTT. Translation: CASSLGQIYHSGNTIYF. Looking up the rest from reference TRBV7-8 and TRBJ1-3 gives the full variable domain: GAGVSQSPRYKVAKRGQDVALRCDPISGHVSLFWYQQALGQGPEFLTYFQNEAQLDKSGLPSDRFFAERPEGSVSTLKIQRTQQEDSAVYLCASSLGQIYHSGNTIYFGEGSWLTVV.

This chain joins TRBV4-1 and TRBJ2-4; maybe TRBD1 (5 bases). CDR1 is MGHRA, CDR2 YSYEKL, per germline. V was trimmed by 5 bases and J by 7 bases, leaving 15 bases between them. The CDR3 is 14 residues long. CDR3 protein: CASSSGQGPNIQYF. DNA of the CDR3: TGCGCCAGCAGCTCTGGGCAGGGCCCTAACATTCAGTACTTC.

DNA for the CDR3: TGTGCCAGCAGCCCTGGCAGGGCTAGTGTTCACGGGGAGCTGTTTTTT. Protein sequence: CASSPGRASVHGELFF. The rearrangement uses TRBV7-9 and TRBJ2-2, with D perhaps matching TRBD1 (5 bases). The CDR3 sequence is 16 residues long. Germline V gives CDR1 SEHNR, CDR2 FQNEAQ (reference sequence). The V end was cut by 5 bases, the J end by 7 bases, with 20 bases between.

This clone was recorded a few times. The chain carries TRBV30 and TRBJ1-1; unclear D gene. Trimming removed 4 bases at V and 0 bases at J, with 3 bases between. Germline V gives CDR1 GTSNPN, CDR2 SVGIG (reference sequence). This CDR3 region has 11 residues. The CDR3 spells CAWTVNTEAFF. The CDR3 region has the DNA TGTGCCTGGACAGTGAACACTGAAGCTTTCTTT.